This T cell receptor beta chain was observed in a study of Ad26.COV2.S vaccination and SARS-CoV-2 variants. Repertoires were generated with immunoSEQ multiplex PCR, while TCRdb's copy carries only in-frame clones and drops some. Counted here are about 400,000 clones, roughly 90% occurring once; the ten biggest clones make up less than 4%. Treatment in this sample: around 19 received Ad26.COV2.S at low or high dose, single or two shots; roughly 5 received placebo; per-sample allocation not given. Collection of samples fell on day 63 after the first vaccine or placebo injection. V shed 3 bases and J shed 6 bases, with 9 bases lying between them. Per the germline V gene, CDR1 is MDHEN and CDR2 is SYDVKM. The CDR3 runs to 14 residues.

The chain uses TRBV28 and TRBJ1-6; D gene uncertain. The sequenced sample was peripheral blood, obtained in a trial of Ad26.COV2.S vaccine versus placebo. This receptor was obtained from a person aged 18 to 59 who received the Ad26.COV2.S COVID-19 vaccine or a placebo. The CDR3 loop is CASSFLIVNSPLHF. CDR3 sequence (DNA): TGTGCCAGCAGTTTCCTGATCGTTAATTCACCCCTCCACTTT.